This T cell receptor beta chain was retrieved from a study of blood T cell repertoires in COVID-19. Authors' data handling: Using reference gene primer amplification, nucleated cell counts were estimated. The assay was immunoSEQ multiplex PCR, and TCRdb's table has in-frame clones only and misses some. The V and J calls and clone size are taken from that table; D and trimming were inferred from the DNA. Of 310,000 or so clones in the sample, under 90% were seen once. CDR3 length: 17 residues. CDR1 is SGHTS, CDR2 YDEGEE, per germline. The V and J ends lost 4 bases and 0 bases, in that order; junction bases with no gene match: 11. Cohort 3 recovery required two negative PCRs, clearance, or symptom resolution.

This clonotype was obtained from a woman aged 18-35 years who had recovered from COVID-19. Sequencing was performed on PBMCs or T cells enriched from blood (not recorded which). This chain links TRBV5-8 with TRBJ2-7, with TRBD2 matching over 9 bases. The CDR3 DNA is TGTGCCAGCAGCCTGTCTACTAGCGGGTTTGACTCCTACGAGCAGTACTTC. It encodes CASSLSTSGFDSYEQYF.